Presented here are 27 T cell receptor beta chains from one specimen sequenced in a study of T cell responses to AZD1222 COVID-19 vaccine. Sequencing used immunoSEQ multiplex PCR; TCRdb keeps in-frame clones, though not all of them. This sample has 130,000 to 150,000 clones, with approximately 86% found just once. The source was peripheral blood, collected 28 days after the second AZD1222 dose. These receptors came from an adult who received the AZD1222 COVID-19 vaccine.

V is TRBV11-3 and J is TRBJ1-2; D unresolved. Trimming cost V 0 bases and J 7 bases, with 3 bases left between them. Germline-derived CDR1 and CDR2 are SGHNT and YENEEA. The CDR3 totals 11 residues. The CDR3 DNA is TGTGCCAGCAGCTTAGATCTTGGCTACACCTTC. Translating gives CASSLDLGYTF.

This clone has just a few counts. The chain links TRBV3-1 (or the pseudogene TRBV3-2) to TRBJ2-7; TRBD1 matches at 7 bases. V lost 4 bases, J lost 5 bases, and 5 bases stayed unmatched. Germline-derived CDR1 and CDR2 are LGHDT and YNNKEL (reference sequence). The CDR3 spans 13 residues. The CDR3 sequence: CASSLNRGHEQYF. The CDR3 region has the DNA TGTGCCAGCAGCCTTAACAGGGGCCACGAGCAGTACTTC.

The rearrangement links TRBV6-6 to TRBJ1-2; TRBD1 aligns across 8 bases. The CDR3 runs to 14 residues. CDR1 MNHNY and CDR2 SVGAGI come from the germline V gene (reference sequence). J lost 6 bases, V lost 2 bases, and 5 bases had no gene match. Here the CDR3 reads CASSYGQGADGYTF. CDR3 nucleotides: TGTGCCAGCAGTTACGGGCAGGGGGCAGATGGCTACACCTTC.

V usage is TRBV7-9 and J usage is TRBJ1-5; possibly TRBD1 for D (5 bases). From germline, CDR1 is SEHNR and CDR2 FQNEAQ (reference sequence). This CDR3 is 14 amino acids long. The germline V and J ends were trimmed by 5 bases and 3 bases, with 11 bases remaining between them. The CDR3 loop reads CASSPPGPNQPQHF. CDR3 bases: TGTGCCAGCAGCCCCCCGGGGCCCAATCAGCCCCAGCATTTT.

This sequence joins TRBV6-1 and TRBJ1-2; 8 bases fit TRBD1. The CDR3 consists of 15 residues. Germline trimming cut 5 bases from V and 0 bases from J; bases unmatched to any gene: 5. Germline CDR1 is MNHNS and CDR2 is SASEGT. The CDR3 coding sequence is TGTGCCAGCAGTTCGACAGGGGAAGCTAACTATGGCTACACCTTC. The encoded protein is CASSSTGEANYGYTF.

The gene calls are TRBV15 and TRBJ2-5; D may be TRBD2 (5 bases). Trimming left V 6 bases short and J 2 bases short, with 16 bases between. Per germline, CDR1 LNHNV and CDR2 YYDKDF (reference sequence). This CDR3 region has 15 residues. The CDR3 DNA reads TGTGCCACCAGTCGTTCCGGGAACCCTCAAGAGACCCAGTACTTC. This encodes CATSRSGNPQETQYF.

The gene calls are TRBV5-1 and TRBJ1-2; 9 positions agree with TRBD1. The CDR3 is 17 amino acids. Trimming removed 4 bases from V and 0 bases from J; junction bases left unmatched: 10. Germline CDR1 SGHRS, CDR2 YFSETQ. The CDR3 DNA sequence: TGCGCCAGCAGCCCCCTGACAGGGGGGACCTCTAACTATGGCTACACCTTC. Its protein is CASSPLTGGTSNYGYTF.

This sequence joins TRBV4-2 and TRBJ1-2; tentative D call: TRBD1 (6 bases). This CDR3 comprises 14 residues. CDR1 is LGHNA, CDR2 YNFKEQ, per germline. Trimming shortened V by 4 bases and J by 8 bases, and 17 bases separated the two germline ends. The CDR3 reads CASSLHPTGWGYTF. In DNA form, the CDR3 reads TGTGCCAGCAGCCTGCACCCGACAGGATGGGGCTACACCTTC.

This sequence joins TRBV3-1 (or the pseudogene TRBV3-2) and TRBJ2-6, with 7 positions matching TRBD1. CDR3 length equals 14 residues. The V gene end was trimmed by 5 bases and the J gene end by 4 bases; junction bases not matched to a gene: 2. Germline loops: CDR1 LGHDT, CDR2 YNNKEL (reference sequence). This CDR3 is CASSDRAGANVLTF. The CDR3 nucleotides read TGTGCCAGCAGCGACAGGGCCGGGGCCAACGTCCTGACTTTC.

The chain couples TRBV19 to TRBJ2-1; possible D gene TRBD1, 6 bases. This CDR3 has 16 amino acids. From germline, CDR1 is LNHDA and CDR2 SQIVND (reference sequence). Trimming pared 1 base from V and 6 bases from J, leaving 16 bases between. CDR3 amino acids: CASSIGGGQGSNEQFF. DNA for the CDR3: TGTGCCAGTAGTATAGGGGGCGGCCAGGGGAGCAATGAGCAGTTCTTC.

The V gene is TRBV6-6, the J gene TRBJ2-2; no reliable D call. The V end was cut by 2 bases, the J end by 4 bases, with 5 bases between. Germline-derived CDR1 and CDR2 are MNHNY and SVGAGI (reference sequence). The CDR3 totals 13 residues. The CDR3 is CASSYGPTGELFF. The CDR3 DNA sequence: TGTGCCAGCAGTTACGGACCCACCGGGGAGCTGTTTTTT.

The CDR3 DNA follows: TGTGCCAGCACGCTTGGAAACACCATATATTTT. Its translation: CASTLGNTIYF. The V call is TRBV3-1 (or the pseudogene TRBV3-2), the J call TRBJ1-3, with D unclear. Germline CDR1 LGHDT, CDR2 YNNKEL (reference sequence). The CDR3 loop spans 11 amino acids. V shed 7 bases and J shed 3 bases, with 4 bases lying between them.

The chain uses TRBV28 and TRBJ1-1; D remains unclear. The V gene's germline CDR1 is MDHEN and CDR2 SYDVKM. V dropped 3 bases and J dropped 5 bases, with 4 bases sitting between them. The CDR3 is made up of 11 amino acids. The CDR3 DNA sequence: TGTGCCAGCAGTTTCGCGACTGAAGCTTTCTTT. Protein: CASSFATEAFF.

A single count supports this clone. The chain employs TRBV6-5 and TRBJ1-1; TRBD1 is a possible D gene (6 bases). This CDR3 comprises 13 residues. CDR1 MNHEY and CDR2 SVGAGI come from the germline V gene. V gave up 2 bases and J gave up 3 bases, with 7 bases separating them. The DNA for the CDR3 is TGTGCCAGCAGTTACAACAGGGACACTGAAGCTTTCTTT. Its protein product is CASSYNRDTEAFF.

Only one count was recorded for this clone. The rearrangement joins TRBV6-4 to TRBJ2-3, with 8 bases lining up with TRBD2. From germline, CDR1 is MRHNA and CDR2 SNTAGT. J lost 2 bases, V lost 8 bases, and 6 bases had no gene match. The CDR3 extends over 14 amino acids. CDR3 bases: TGTGCCAGCGAGCGGGGGTTTTTCACAGATACGCAGTATTTT. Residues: CASERGFFTDTQYF.

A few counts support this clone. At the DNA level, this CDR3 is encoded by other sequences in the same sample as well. The DNA of the CDR3 is TGTGCCAGCAGCTTTTCCAGGGGAAGTGGAAACACCATATATTTT. As protein: CASSFSRGSGNTIYF. The chain carries TRBV11-2 and TRBJ1-3, with D tentatively TRBD1 (6 bases). V dropped 3 bases and J dropped 3 bases, with 12 bases sitting between them. This CDR3 has 15 amino acids. From germline, CDR1 is SGHAT and CDR2 FQNNGV.

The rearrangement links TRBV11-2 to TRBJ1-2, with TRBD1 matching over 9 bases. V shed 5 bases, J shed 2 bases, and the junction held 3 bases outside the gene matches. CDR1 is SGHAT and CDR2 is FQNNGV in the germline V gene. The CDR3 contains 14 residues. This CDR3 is CASSNTGGNYGYTF. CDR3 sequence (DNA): TGTGCCAGCAGCAACACAGGGGGCAACTATGGCTACACCTTC.

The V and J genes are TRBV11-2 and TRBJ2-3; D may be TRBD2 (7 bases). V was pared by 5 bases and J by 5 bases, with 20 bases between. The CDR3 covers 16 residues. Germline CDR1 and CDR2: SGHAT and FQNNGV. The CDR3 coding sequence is TGTGCCAGCAGCCCGGGGGGCCTAGTTCCGAGAGATACGCAGTATTTT. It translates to CASSPGGLVPRDTQYF.

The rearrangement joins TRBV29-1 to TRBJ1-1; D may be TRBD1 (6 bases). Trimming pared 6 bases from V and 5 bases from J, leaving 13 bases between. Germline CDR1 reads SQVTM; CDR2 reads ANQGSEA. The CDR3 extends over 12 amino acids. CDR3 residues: CSVARGITEAFF. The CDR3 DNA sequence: TGCAGCGTCGCCAGGGGTATAACTGAAGCTTTCTTT.

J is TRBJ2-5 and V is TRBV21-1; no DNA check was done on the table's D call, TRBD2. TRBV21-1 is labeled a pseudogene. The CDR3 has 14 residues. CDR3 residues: CARAGTPAGVAQYF. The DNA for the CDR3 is TGTGCCCGGGCTGGGACTCCCGCCGGGGTGGCCCAGTACTTC.

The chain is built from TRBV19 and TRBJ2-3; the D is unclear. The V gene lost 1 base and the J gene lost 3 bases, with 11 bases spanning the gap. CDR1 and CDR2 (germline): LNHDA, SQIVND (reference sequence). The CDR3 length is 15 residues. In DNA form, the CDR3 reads TGTGCCAGTAGTATAGGTGGGTCCGTGACAGATACGCAGTATTTT. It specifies CASSIGGSVTDTQYF.

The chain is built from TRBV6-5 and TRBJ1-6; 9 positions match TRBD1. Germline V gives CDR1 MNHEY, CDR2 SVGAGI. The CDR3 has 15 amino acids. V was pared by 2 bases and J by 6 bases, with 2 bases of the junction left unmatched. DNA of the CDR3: TGTGCCAGCAGTTACCAGACAGGGGGTAATTCACCCCTCCACTTT. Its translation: CASSYQTGGNSPLHF.

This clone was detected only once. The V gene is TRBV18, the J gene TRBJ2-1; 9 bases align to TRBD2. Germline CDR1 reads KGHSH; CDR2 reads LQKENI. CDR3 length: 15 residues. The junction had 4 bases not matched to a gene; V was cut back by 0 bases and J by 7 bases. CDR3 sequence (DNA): TGTGCCAGCTCACCACCTCGCGGGGGGGAGAATGAGCAGTTCTTC. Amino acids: CASSPPRGGENEQFF.

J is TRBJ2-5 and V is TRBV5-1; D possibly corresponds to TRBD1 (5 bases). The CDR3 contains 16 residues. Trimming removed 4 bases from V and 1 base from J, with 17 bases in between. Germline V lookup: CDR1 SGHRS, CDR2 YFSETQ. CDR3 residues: CASSPLGQNLQETQYF. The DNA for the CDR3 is TGCGCCAGCAGCCCCCTAGGACAAAATCTCCAAGAGACCCAGTACTTC.

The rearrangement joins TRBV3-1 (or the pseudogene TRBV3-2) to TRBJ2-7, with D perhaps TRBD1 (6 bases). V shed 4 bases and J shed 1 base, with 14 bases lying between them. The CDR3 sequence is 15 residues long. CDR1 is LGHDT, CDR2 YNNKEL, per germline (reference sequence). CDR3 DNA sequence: TGTGCCAGCAGCCCGGCCAGGGGCGCTTCCTACGAGCAGTACTTC. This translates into CASSPARGASYEQYF.

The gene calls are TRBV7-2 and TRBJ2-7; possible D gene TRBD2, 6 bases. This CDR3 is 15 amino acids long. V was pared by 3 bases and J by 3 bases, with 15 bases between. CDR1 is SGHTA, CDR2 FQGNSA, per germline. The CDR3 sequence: CASSLGLGLHYEQYF. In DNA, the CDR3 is TGTGCCAGCAGCTTGGGACTGGGCCTGCACTACGAGCAGTACTTC.

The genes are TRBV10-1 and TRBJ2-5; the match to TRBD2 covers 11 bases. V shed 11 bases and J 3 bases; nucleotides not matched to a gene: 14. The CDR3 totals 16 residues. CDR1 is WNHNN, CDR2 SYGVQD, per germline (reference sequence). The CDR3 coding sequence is TGCGCCCGGGGGGCTAGCGGGGGGTCCAAGGAAGAGACCCAGTACTTC. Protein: CARGASGGSKEETQYF.